A selection of T cell receptor beta chains follows, all from one sample in a study of T cell responses to AZD1222 COVID-19 vaccine. Assay: immunoSEQ multiplex PCR; the TCRdb copy retains only in-frame clones and omits some. Among over 110,000 clones listed, 92% were seen once. The input for sequencing was peripheral blood, taken 28 days after the second AZD1222 dose. All receptors derive from an adult who received the AZD1222 COVID-19 vaccine. Each CDR3 is given with its conserved first and last residue. The D gene is left open where the match is weak. For some rows the clone size is stated as once, few or many, or as a class when expanded; others skip it.

j_gene,abundance,d_gene,v_gene,CDR3nt,CDR3aa
TRBJ1-1,-,-,TRBV19,TGTGCCAGTAGTAGGGGCCCAGGGACGGAAGCTTTCTTT,CASSRGPGTEAFF
TRBJ2-3,-,TRBD1,TRBV7-9,TGTGCCAGCAGCACACTCAGGACAGGGGAAGATACGCAGTATTTT,CASSTLRTGEDTQYF
TRBJ2-3,-,TRBD1,TRBV5-8,TGTGCCGAACAGGGGGCTTCAGATACGCAGTATTTT,CAEQGASDTQYF
TRBJ1-1,-,TRBD1,TRBV7-2,TGTGCCAGCATCCGGACAGGGGCTTTCCCTTTCTTT,CASIRTGAFPFF
TRBJ1-1,-,-,TRBV6-5,TGTGCCAGCAAACAGGGACCGAAAGCTTTCTTT,CASKQGPKAFF
TRBJ1-4,-,-,TRBV11-2,TGTGCCAGCAGCATAGCCCCCAAGTATGGTGAAAAACTGTTTTTT,CASSIAPKYGEKLFF
TRBJ1-2,-,TRBD1,TRBV18,TGTGCCAGCTCAACGGGACAGGCTAACTATGGCTACACCTTC,CASSTGQANYGYTF
TRBJ1-3,-,-,TRBV7-9,TGTGCCAGCAGCTTAGGCGCGGGGTTTGCTGGAAACACCATATATTTT,CASSLGAGFAGNTIYF
TRBJ1-2,once,-,TRBV7-2,TGTGCCAGCAGCACCAGGGACGGTGGGGAAGGCTACACCTTC,CASSTRDGGEGYTF
TRBJ1-5,-,-,TRBV2,TGTGCCAGCAGCGCTGTGGGGGGGGCCGGGCAGCCCCAGCATTTT,CASSAVGGAGQPQHF
TRBJ1-5,few,-,TRBV24-1,TGTGCCACCAGTGACAATACGGTTGGACAGCCCCAGCATTTT,CATSDNTVGQPQHF
TRBJ1-4,-,TRBD1,TRBV28,TGTGCCAGCAGGTCCGGGACAGTTAATGAAAAACTGTTTTTT,CASRSGTVNEKLFF
TRBJ1-5,-,-,TRBV7-2,TGTGCCAGCAGCTTAAGCAGCAATCAGCCCCAGCATTTT,CASSLSSNQPQHF
TRBJ1-2,-,TRBD1,TRBV5-4,TGTGCCAGCTCCAGGGACAGGGGAGCCAGCTATGGCTACACCTTC,CASSRDRGASYGYTF
TRBJ1-3,few,-,TRBV27,TGTGCCAGCCGCCCGGTGAGCTCTGGAAACACCATATATTTT,CASRPVSSGNTIYF
TRBJ1-4,-,TRBD1,TRBV19,TGTGCCAGTAGTGCGGGGCTCGGGACAGGGAATGAAAAACTGTTTTTT,CASSAGLGTGNEKLFF
TRBJ2-1,-,-,TRBV10-3,TGTGCCATCAGGGAGGCGGGGGCGGGGGTCAATGAGCAGTTCTTC,CAIREAGAGVNEQFF
TRBJ1-1,-,-,TRBV11-2,TGTGCCAGCAGCCTGCTCATGAACACTGAAGCTTTCTTT,CASSLLMNTEAFF
TRBJ1-1,-,-,TRBV18,TGTGCCAGCTCTCGCGGCTGGGACACTGAAGCTTTCTTT,CASSRGWDTEAFF
TRBJ1-4,-,-,TRBV6-6,TGTGCCAGCAGTCCCCGGGGCAGAGGTTATGCAACTAATGAAAAACTGTTTTTT,CASSPRGRGYATNEKLFF
TRBJ2-5,-,-,TRBV28,TGTGCCAGCAGTTCCCGGACCGATCACCAAGAGACCCAGTACTTC,CASSSRTDHQETQYF
TRBJ1-5,once,TRBD1,TRBV7-2,TGTGCCAGCAGCTTTGGGGACAGGGGGGCTCAGCCCCAGCATTTT,CASSFGDRGAQPQHF
TRBJ1-4,-,-,TRBV7-8,TGTGCCAGCAGCCGTGCAACTAATGAAAAACTGTTTTTT,CASSRATNEKLFF
TRBJ2-4,-,TRBD2,TRBV6-2/TRBV6-3,TGTGCCAGCAGTTACTCGGGGGGGTTCGGCAAAAACATTCAGTACTTC,CASSYSGGFGKNIQYF
TRBJ2-2,-,-,TRBV11-2,TGTGCCAGCAGCTTTGCCAGCAACACCGGGGAGCTGTTTTTT,CASSFASNTGELFF
TRBJ1-2,-,-,TRBV12-3/TRBV12-4,TGTGCCAGCGGATCGGGGGTATATGGCTACACCTTC,CASGSGVYGYTF
TRBJ1-1,-,TRBD1,TRBV28,TGTGCCAGCAGTTTGACAGGGTTTAACACTGAAGCTTTCTTT,CASSLTGFNTEAFF
TRBJ1-4,-,TRBD1,TRBV2,TGTGCCACCGCCTCCAGACAGGGAAAAAATGAAAAACTGTTTTTT,CATASRQGKNEKLFF
TRBJ2-7,-,TRBD2,TRBV7-2,TGTGCCAGCAGCTCGACCGGTCTAGCGGGGAACTACGAGCAGTACTTC,CASSSTGLAGNYEQYF
TRBJ1-2,once,-,TRBV3-1/TRBV3-2,TGTGCCAGCACCCACTCGCCGACTAACTATGGCTACACCTTC,CASTHSPTNYGYTF
TRBJ1-2,-,-,TRBV30,TGTGCCTCCACCGGCCCGGGGGGCTACACCTTC,CASTGPGGYTF
TRBJ2-2,-,-,TRBV12-3/TRBV12-4,TGTGCCATTTCATATCTCACCGGGGAGCTGTTTTTT,CAISYLTGELFF
TRBJ2-2,-,-,TRBV7-9,TGTGCCAGCAGCTTATCGGGACTCACAACCGGGGAGCTGTTTTTT,CASSLSGLTTGELFF
TRBJ2-6,-,-,TRBV6-1,TGTGCCAGCAGTGAACTCTCTGGGGCCAACGTCCTGACTTTC,CASSELSGANVLTF
TRBJ1-3,once,-,TRBV6-5,TGTGCCAGCAGTTACATGGCTTCTGGAAACACCATATATTTT,CASSYMASGNTIYF
TRBJ1-3,-,-,TRBV19,TGTGCCAGTAGAGCGACATCTGGAAACACCATATATTTT,CASRATSGNTIYF
TRBJ1-2,-,-,TRBV19,TGTGCCAGTAGTAGGAGGGGGTATGGCTACACCTTC,CASSRRGYGYTF
TRBJ2-7,-,-,TRBV5-4,TGTGCCAGCGGGCTAGCAGGCGAGCAGTACTTC,CASGLAGEQYF
TRBJ1-2,-,-,TRBV18,TGTGCCAGCTCACCAGGGGGCTACACCTTC,CASSPGGYTF
TRBJ1-1,-,-,TRBV5-1,TGCGCCAGCAGCTTAGAGGGGACGAACACTGAAGCTTTCTTT,CASSLEGTNTEAFF
TRBJ2-1,-,TRBD2,TRBV3-1/TRBV3-2,TGTGCCAGCAGCCAAGTAGGGGGACTAGCGGGCAATGAGCAGTTCTTC,CASSQVGGLAGNEQFF
TRBJ2-2,-,-,TRBV13,TGTGCCAGCGGGACTCCGAACACCGGGGAGCTGTTTTTT,CASGTPNTGELFF
TRBJ1-2,-,-,TRBV9,TGTGCCAGCAGCGTAGAGACAGTTCCTAACTATGGCTACACCTTC,CASSVETVPNYGYTF
TRBJ1-2,-,TRBD1,TRBV15,TGTGCCACCAGCTCGGGACAGGGTTATAGCTATGGCTACACCTTC,CATSSGQGYSYGYTF
TRBJ2-1,-,-,TRBV30,TGTGCCTGGAGCAGGACTACGTACAATGAGCAGTTCTTC,CAWSRTTYNEQFF
TRBJ2-2,-,-,TRBV6-6,TGTGCCAGCAGTTACCCCGGGGAGCTGTTTTTT,CASSYPGELFF
TRBJ2-5,-,TRBD1,TRBV7-8,TGTGCCAGCACCAATGGACAGGGGGCTATCGGAGAGACCCAGTACTTC,CASTNGQGAIGETQYF
TRBJ2-5,once,TRBD2,TRBV6-5,TGTGCCAGCAGGCCCCTAGCGGGAGGAATAACCCAGTACTTC,CASRPLAGGITQYF
TRBJ1-2,-,-,TRBV7-9,TGTGCCAGCAGCCCCCCCATTGTTGACTATGGCTACACCTTC,CASSPPIVDYGYTF
TRBJ1-3,-,-,TRBV7-2,TGTGCCAGCACCTTCAGGGGCGCTGGAAACACCATATATTTT,CASTFRGAGNTIYF
TRBJ1-1,few,TRBD1,TRBV6-5,TGTGCCAGCAGTATCCGGGGACAGGGGAACACTGAAGCTTTCTTT,CASSIRGQGNTEAFF
TRBJ2-7,-,-,TRBV11-2,TGTGCCAGCAGCTTAGACAGGTCAAGTAAAGAGCAGTACTTC,CASSLDRSSKEQYF
TRBJ2-1,-,TRBD2,TRBV27,TGTGCCAGCAGTCTTATAGCGGGAGAGCGCAATGAGCAGTTCTTC,CASSLIAGERNEQFF
TRBJ1-2,-,-,TRBV19,TGTGCCAGTAGTATGGGTACTAACTATGGCTACACCTTC,CASSMGTNYGYTF
TRBJ2-7,once,-,TRBV5-1,TGCGCCAGCAGCCCCCGGACGGGGGCCGACTACGAGCAGTACTTC,CASSPRTGADYEQYF
TRBJ2-3,-,TRBD2,TRBV18,TGTGCCAGCTCACAGGGACTAGCGGGGGCCAGCACAGATACGCAGTATTTT,CASSQGLAGASTDTQYF
TRBJ1-1,-,-,TRBV6-2/TRBV6-3,TGTGCCAGCAGTTACGGGGGCGGGATGAACACTGAAGCTTTCTTT,CASSYGGGMNTEAFF
TRBJ2-7,-,TRBD1,TRBV7-9,TGTGCCAGCAGCCGGACAGGGCGCGAGCAGTACTTC,CASSRTGREQYF
TRBJ1-1,-,-,TRBV9,TGTGCCAGCCGCGGGACTACAGGGAACACTGAAGCTTTCTTT,CASRGTTGNTEAFF
TRBJ1-1,-,-,TRBV10-3,TGTGCCATCAGTGAACAGCAAGTCCGGGGAGAAGCTTTCTTT,CAISEQQVRGEAFF